The table lists the clone carrying this TCR beta chain with many counts. What it recognizes is unknown. The data were obtained in a study of CD8 T cells in ankylosing spondylitis. General study points: Disease-linked clones proved CD8+ and comparatively uncommon in peripheral blood. Blood from ankylosing spondylitis patients appeared to carry a characteristic roughly 8-variant TCR beta motif.

Trimming took off 4 bases at V and 7 bases at J, with 14 bases between the two ends. The CDR3 spans 12 residues. CDR1 SQVTM and CDR2 ANQGSEA come from the germline V gene. TCRdb recomputed calls from the 5' RACE reads with MiXCR, one row per CDR3 protein. The sample has 100,000 to 150,000 distinct CDR3 sequences; over 7% are singletons. V and J are TRBV29-1 and TRBJ2-7; D ambiguous. The receptor was derived from a male donor with ankylosing spondylitis or in good health (not recorded which). Material for sequencing was blood, either unsorted or a sorted T cell fraction (not recorded which). CDR3 protein: CSVVVSILEQYF. The CDR3 nucleotides are TGCAGCGTTGTGGTGTCCATTTTAGAGCAGTACTTC.